The 9 T cell receptor beta chains below were found in one sample sequenced in a study of blood T cell repertoires in COVID-19. The assay was immunoSEQ multiplex PCR, and TCRdb's table has in-frame clones only and misses some. Of 230,000 or so clones in the sample, roughly 80% are singletons; the top ten hold approximately 5%. Sequencing was performed on peripheral blood. The receptors shown here come from a human donor in a cohort sampled during active COVID-19.

This clone was observed a single time. The rearrangement links TRBV7-6 to TRBJ1-4; D not certain. V lost 4 bases, J lost 10 bases, and 22 bases lay in between. This CDR3 region has 16 residues. CDR1 and CDR2 (germline): SGHVS, FNYEAQ. The CDR3 nucleotides read TGTGCCAGCAGCTACGATCCCCCCCCGCAGGAGGGAAAACTGTTTTTT. It translates to CASSYDPPPQEGKLFF.

The chain joins TRBV18 to TRBJ1-1, with 8 bases aligning to TRBD1. Germline V gives CDR1 KGHSH, CDR2 LQKENI. V was pared by 1 base and J by 5 bases, with 6 bases of the junction left unmatched. The CDR3 has 15 residues. The CDR3 nucleotides are TGTGCCAGCTCACCACGGACAGGGAGTGAGACTGAAGCTTTCTTT. It codes for CASSPRTGSETEAFF.

The rearrangement links TRBV10-3 to TRBJ2-2; 10 bases map to TRBD1. V lost 8 bases, J lost 4 bases, and 7 bases stayed unmatched. CDR3 length: 15 residues. Germline assignment: CDR1 ENHRY and CDR2 SYGVKD. The DNA of the CDR3 is TGTGCCATCGCCCCCGGGACAGGGGCCACCGGGGAGCTGTTTTTT. Protein product: CAIAPGTGATGELFF.

The gene calls are TRBV9 and TRBJ2-1; D is perhaps TRBD2 (6 bases). This CDR3 contains 17 residues. V dropped 0 bases and J dropped 9 bases, with 22 bases sitting between them. Germline-derived CDR1 and CDR2 are SGDLS and YYNGEE. The CDR3 here is CASSVGAWGSGSLEQFF. The CDR3, as DNA: TGTGCCAGCAGCGTAGGGGCGTGGGGTAGCGGCAGTCTTGAGCAGTTCTTC. The entire variable domain, with the rest obtained from reference TRBV9 and TRBJ2-1, is as follows: DSGVTQTPKHLITATGQRVTLRCSPRSGDLSVYWYQQSLDQGLQFLIQYYNGEERAKGNILERFSAQQFPDLHSELNLSSLELGDSALYFCASSVGAWGSGSLEQFFGPGTRLTVL.

This clone was counted only a few times. This sequence joins TRBV4-3 and TRBJ1-6, with 7 nucleotides matching TRBD1. Trimming removed 4 bases from V and 9 bases from J; junction bases left unmatched: 9. The germline CDR1 and CDR2 sequences are LGHNA and YSLEER. This CDR3 contains 15 residues. This CDR3 reads CASSRDREARSPLHF. CDR3 DNA sequence: TGCGCCAGCAGCCGAGACAGGGAGGCGCGTTCACCCCTCCACTTT.

V is TRBV4-3 and J is TRBJ2-7; no clear D. V dropped 0 bases and J dropped 0 bases, with 9 bases sitting between them. The CDR3 loop spans 15 amino acids. Germline CDR1 is LGHNA and CDR2 is YSLEER. CDR3 region: CASSQEATRSYEQYF. CDR3 coding DNA: TGCGCCAGCAGCCAAGAAGCGACCCGCTCCTACGAGCAGTACTTC.

This clone occurred many times. The sample contains more than one DNA sequence encoding this CDR3. The chain employs TRBV9 and TRBJ2-7, with 9 positions matching TRBD1. The J segment lost 2 bases and the V segment lost 3 bases, leaving 6 bases of the junction unmatched. This CDR3 is built from 15 residues. CDR1 is SGDLS, CDR2 YYNGEE, per germline. DNA for the CDR3: TGTGCCAGCAGCGCGGACAGGGGTCAGACCTACGAGCAGTACTTC. It translates to CASSADRGQTYEQYF. The entire variable domain, with the rest obtained from reference TRBV9 and TRBJ2-7, is as follows: DSGVTQTPKHLITATGQRVTLRCSPRSGDLSVYWYQQSLDQGLQFLIQYYNGEERAKGNILERFSAQQFPDLHSELNLSSLELGDSALYFCASSADRGQTYEQYFGPGTRLTVT.

The V call is TRBV7-9, the J call TRBJ1-6; D is undetermined. This CDR3 has 14 residues. Germline lookup yields CDR1 SEHNR and CDR2 FQNEAQ (reference sequence). V was cut by 2 bases and J by 8 bases, with 10 bases left in between. This CDR3 is CASSLPLLYSPLHF. Here the CDR3 DNA reads TGTGCCAGCAGCTTACCCCTACTTTATTCACCCCTCCACTTT.

This clone was observed a few times. Other DNA sequences within the sample encode an identical CDR3. This chain connects TRBV7-9 to TRBJ1-2; 9 nucleotides agree with TRBD1. Germline assignment: CDR1 SEHNR and CDR2 FQNEAQ (reference sequence). V shed 5 bases and J 8 bases; nucleotides not matched to a gene: 3. This CDR3 region has 12 residues. CDR3 protein: CASSLGQGGYTF. CDR3 sequence (DNA): TGTGCCAGCAGCCTCGGACAGGGGGGCTACACCTTC.